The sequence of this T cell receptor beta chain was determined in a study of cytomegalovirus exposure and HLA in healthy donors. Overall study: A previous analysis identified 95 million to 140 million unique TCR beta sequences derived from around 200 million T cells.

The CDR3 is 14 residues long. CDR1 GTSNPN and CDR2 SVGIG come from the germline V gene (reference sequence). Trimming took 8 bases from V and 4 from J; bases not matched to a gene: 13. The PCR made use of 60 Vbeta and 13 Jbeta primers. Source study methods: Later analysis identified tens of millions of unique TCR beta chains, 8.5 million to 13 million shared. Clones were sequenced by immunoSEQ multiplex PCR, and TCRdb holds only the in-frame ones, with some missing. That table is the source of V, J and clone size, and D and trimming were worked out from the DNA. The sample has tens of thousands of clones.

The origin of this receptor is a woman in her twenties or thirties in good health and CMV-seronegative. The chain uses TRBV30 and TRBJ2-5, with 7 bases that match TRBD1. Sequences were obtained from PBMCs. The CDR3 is CALEEGYRGETQYF. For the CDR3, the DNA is TGTGCCCTGGAGGAAGGGTACAGGGGAGAGACCCAGTACTTC.